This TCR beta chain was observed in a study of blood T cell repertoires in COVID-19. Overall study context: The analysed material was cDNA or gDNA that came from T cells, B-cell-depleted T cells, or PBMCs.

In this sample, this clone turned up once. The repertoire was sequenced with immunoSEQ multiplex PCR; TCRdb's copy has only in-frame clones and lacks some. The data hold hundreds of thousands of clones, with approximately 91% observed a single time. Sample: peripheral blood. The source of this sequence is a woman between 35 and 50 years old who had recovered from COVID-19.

The CDR3 spells CSASWDRFGVSGPQHF. The CDR3 nucleotides read TGCAGTGCTAGTTGGGACAGGTTTGGGGTCTCGGGGCCCCAGCATTTT. The V and J genes are TRBV20-1 and TRBJ1-5, with 8 bases identical to TRBD1. The CDR3 loop spans 16 amino acids. Germline values: CDR1 DFQATT, CDR2 SNEGSKA (reference sequence). The V and J ends lost 3 bases and 9 bases, in that order; junction bases with no gene match: 16.